Below are 4 T cell receptor beta chains sequenced from a single sample in a study of cytomegalovirus exposure and HLA in healthy donors. It was with 60 Vbeta and 13 Jbeta primers that the PCR ran. Profiling relied on immunoSEQ multiplex PCR, and the TCRdb table lists in-frame clones only, not all of them. The sample's table shows 56,000 or so clones. Material: PBMCs. The receptors originated from a man aged 35 to 55 in good health and CMV-seropositive.

The rearrangement uses TRBV5-4 and TRBJ2-7, with 8 bases lining up with TRBD2. CDR3 size: 13 residues. CDR1 SGHNT and CDR2 YYREEE come from the germline V gene (reference sequence). V lost 5 bases, J lost 5 bases, and 6 bases stayed unmatched. The CDR3 sequence is CASRGTRHDEQYF. The CDR3 region has the DNA TGTGCCAGCAGAGGGACTAGGCATGACGAGCAGTACTTC.

This chain connects TRBV9 to TRBJ2-5; the D gene is possibly TRBD2 (6 bases). Germline lookup yields CDR1 SGDLS and CDR2 YYNGEE. The CDR3 runs 12 residues. The ends were cut back, 5 bases at V and 4 bases at J, with 9 bases in the middle. The CDR3 DNA reads TGTGCCAGCAGGGGAGGTGGAGAGACCCAGTACTTC. It specifies CASRGGGETQYF.

The rearrangement links TRBV11-2 to TRBJ2-2; TRBD1 is a possible D gene (5 bases). Trimming took 1 base from V and 3 from J, leaving 9 bases between them. Germline V gene sequence: CDR1 SGHAT, CDR2 FQNNGV. This CDR3 region has 15 residues. The CDR3 nucleotides are TGTGCCAGCAGCTTAGGCCAGGGTCACACCGGGGAGCTGTTTTTT. This sequence encodes CASSLGQGHTGELFF.

The chain is built from TRBV21-1 and TRBJ1-5; the table assigns TRBD1, which was not confirmed against the DNA. TRBV21-1 is an annotated pseudogene. CDR3 length: 14 amino acids. The CDR3 sequence is CASSNRRIYQPQHF. In nucleotides, the CDR3 is TGTGCCAGCAGCAACCGCAGGATTTATCAGCCCCAGCATTTT.